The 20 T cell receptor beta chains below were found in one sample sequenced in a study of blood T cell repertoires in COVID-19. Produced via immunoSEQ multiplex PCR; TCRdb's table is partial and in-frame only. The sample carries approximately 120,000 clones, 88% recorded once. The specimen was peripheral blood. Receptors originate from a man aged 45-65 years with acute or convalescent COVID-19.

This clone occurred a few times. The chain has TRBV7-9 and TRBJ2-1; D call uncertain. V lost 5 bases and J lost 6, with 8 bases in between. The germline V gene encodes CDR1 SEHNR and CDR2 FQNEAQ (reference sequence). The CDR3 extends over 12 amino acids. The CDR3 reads CASSDWSNEQFF. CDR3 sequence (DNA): TGTGCCAGCAGCGACTGGTCCAATGAGCAGTTCTTC. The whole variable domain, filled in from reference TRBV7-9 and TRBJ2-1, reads DTGVSQNPRHKITKRGQNVTFRCDPISEHNRLYWYRQTLGQGPEFLTYFQNEAQLEKSRLLSDRFSAERPKGSFSTLEIQRTEQGDSAMYLCASSDWSNEQFFGPGTRLTVL.

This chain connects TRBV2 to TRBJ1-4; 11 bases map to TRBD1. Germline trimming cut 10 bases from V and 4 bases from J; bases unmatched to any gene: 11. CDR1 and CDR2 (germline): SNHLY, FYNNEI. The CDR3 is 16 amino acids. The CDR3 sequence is CATKGQGTGGNEKLFF. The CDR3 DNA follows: TGTGCCACCAAGGGGCAGGGGACAGGGGGTAATGAAAAACTGTTTTTT.

The DNA of the CDR3 is TGTGCCAGCAGCCGGGACAGGGCCCAAGAGACCCAGTACTTC. Protein product: CASSRDRAQETQYF. This chain links TRBV2 with TRBJ2-5; 9 bases are a match to TRBD1. Germline values: CDR1 SNHLY, CDR2 FYNNEI. The CDR3 runs to 14 residues. V lost 6 bases, J lost 1 base, and 3 bases stayed unmatched.

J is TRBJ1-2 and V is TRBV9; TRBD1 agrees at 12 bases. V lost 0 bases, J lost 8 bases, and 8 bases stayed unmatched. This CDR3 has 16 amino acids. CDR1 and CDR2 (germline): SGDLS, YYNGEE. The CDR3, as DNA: TGTGCCAGCAGCGTAGCTATGGGACAGGGGGCGCGGGGCTACACCTTC. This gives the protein CASSVAMGQGARGYTF.

The CDR3 bases are TGTGCCAGCAGCTTGCGGTTGGGTCTAGCGGGAGCCCACGAGCAGTACTTC. It yields the protein CASSLRLGLAGAHEQYF. The V and J genes are TRBV11-3 and TRBJ2-7; TRBD2 matches at 10 bases. J lost 5 bases, V lost 3 bases, and 13 bases had no gene match. This CDR3 contains 17 residues. From germline, CDR1 is SGHNT and CDR2 YENEEA.

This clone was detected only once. CDR3 bases: TGTGCCAGCAGCCAACCGTCTGGGGCCAACGTCCTGACTTTC. It encodes CASSQPSGANVLTF. The chain links TRBV4-2 to TRBJ2-6; D is uncertain. The CDR3 has 14 amino acids. The V gene's germline CDR1 is LGHNA and CDR2 YNFKEQ. Trimming shortened V by 2 bases and J by 1 base, and 3 bases separated the two germline ends.

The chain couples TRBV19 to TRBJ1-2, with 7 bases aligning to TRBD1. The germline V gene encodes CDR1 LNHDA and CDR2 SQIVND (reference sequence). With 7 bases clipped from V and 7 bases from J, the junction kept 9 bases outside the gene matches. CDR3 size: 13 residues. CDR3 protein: CASNPTGAAGYTF. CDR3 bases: TGTGCCAGTAATCCAACAGGGGCAGCTGGCTACACCTTC.

The CDR3 DNA reads as TGTGCCAGCAACAGGGACGGGCAGCCCCAGCATTTT. Residues: CASNRDGQPQHF. This chain uses TRBV2 with TRBJ1-5; D may be TRBD1 (6 bases). V lost 7 bases and J 7 bases, leaving 11 bases between the germline ends. Germline V gene sequence: CDR1 SNHLY, CDR2 FYNNEI. The CDR3 loop spans 12 amino acids.

The CDR3 DNA is TGTGCCAGCAGGGCCGGGAGGGCCAACGAGCAGTACTTC. This translates into CASRAGRANEQYF. The chain links TRBV11-3 to TRBJ2-7; 8 bases map to TRBD2. J gave up 5 bases and V 6 bases, and 6 bases lay outside the gene matches. Germline CDR1 is SGHNT and CDR2 is YENEEA. The CDR3 contains 13 residues.

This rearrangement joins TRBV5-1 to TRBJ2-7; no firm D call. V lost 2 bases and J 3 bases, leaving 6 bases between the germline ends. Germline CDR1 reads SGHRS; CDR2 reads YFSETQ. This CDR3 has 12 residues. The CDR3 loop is CASSFGNYEQYF. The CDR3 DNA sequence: TGCGCCAGCAGCTTTGGCAACTACGAGCAGTACTTC.

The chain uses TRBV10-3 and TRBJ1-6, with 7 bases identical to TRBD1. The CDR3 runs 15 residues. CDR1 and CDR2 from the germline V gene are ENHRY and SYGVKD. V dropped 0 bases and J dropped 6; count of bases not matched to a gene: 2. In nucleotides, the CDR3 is TGTGCCATCAGTGAGTCGGGACAGTTTAATTCACCCCTCCACTTT. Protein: CAISESGQFNSPLHF.

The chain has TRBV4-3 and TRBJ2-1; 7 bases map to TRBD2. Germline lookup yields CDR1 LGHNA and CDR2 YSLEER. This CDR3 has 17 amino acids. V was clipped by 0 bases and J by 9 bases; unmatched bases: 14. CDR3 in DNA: TGCGCCAGCAGCCAAGATCTCGCCGGGAGGATATTACGTGAGCAGTTCTTC. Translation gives CASSQDLAGRILREQFF.

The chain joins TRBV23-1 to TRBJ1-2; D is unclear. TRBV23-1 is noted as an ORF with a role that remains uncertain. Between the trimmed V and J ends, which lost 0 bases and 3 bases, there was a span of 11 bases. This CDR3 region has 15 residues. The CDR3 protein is CASSQSKPRDYGYTF. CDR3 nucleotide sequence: TGCGCCAGCAGTCAATCGAAACCGAGGGACTATGGCTACACCTTC.

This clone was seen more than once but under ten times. The CDR3 DNA is TGTGCCAGCAGCTCAGCGGCGGGACCGGCCCCTGAAGCTTTCTTT. Its translation: CASSSAAGPAPEAFF. The chain couples TRBV7-9 to TRBJ1-1; D perhaps matches TRBD1 (5 bases). V lost 4 bases and J 6 bases, leaving 18 bases between the germline ends. The CDR3 has 15 amino acids. Looked up from germline, CDR1 is SEHNR and CDR2 is FQNEAQ (reference sequence).

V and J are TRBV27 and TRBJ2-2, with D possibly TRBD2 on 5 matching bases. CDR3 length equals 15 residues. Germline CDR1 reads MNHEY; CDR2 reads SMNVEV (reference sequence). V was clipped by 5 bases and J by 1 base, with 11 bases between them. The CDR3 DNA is TGTGCCAGCAGTCCCTTCGGAGGGAACACCGGGGAGCTGTTTTTT. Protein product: CASSPFGGNTGELFF.

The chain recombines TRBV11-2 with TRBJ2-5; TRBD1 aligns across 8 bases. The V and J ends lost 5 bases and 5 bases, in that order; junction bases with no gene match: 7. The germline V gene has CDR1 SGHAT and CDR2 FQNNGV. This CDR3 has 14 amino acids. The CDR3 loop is CASSQGQGWETQYF. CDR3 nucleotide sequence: TGTGCCAGCAGCCAAGGACAGGGTTGGGAGACCCAGTACTTC.

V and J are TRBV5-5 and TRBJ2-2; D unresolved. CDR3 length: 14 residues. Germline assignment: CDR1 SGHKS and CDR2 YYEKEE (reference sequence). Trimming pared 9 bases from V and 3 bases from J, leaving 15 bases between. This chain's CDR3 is CATTTTSYTGELFF. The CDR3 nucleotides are TGTGCCACCACCACGACAAGCTACACCGGGGAGCTGTTTTTT. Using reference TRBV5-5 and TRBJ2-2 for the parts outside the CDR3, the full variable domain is DAGVTQSPTHLIKTRGQQVTLRCSPISGHKSVSWYQQVLGQGPQFIFQYYEKEERGRGNFPDRFSARQFPNYSSELNVNALLLGDSALYLCATTTTSYTGELFFGEGSRLTVL.

The CDR3 is CASSYPDLEQYF. For the CDR3, the DNA is TGTGCCAGCAGTTACCCGGACTTGGAGCAGTACTTC. The V gene is TRBV6-2 or TRBV6-3, the J gene TRBJ2-7; TRBD2 might be the D (5 bases). This CDR3 region has 12 residues. Germline V gene data show CDR1 as MNHEY and CDR2 as SVGEGT. The germline V and J ends were trimmed by 2 bases and 7 bases, with 9 bases remaining between them.

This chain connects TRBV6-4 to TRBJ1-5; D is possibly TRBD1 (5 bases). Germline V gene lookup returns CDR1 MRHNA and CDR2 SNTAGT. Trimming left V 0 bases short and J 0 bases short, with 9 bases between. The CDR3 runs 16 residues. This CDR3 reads CASSDSWGGSNQPQHF. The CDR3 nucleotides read TGTGCCAGCAGTGACTCGTGGGGCGGTAGCAATCAGCCCCAGCATTTT.

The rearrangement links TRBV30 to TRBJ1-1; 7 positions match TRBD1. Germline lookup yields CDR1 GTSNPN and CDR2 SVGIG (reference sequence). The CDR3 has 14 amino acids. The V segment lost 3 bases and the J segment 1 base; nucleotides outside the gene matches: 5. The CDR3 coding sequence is TGTGCCTGGAGAGCGACAGGGAGGAACACTGAAGCTTTCTTT. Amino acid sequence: CAWRATGRNTEAFF.